This entry lists 20 T cell receptor beta chains sequenced from one sample in a study of cytomegalovirus exposure and HLA in healthy donors. The protocol was immunoSEQ multiplex PCR, while the TCRdb copy is restricted to in-frame clones and leaves out a portion. Among fewer than 120,000 clones listed, 89% were seen once. Sequences were obtained from PBMCs. The receptors originated from a woman aged 18-30 years in good health and CMV-seronegative.

The V and J genes are TRBV20-1 and TRBJ2-7; D may be TRBD2 (5 bases). Germline CDR1 and CDR2: DFQATT and SNEGSKA (reference sequence). V shed 6 bases and J shed 2 bases, with 8 bases lying between them. The CDR3 is 11 amino acids. In nucleotides, the CDR3 is TGCAGTGCCGGGGATGCCTACGAGCAGTACTTC. Protein: CSAGDAYEQYF.

The V and J genes are TRBV28 and TRBJ2-1; 7 bases match TRBD1. Germline CDR1 and CDR2: MDHEN and SYDVKM. V lost 6 bases and J lost 5; bases outside the gene matches: 10. The CDR3 extends over 15 amino acids. The CDR3 reads CASRDRDSLHNEQFF. For the CDR3, the DNA is TGTGCCAGCAGAGACCGGGACAGTTTACACAATGAGCAGTTCTTC.

The chain has TRBV5-1 and TRBJ2-1; 9 positions match TRBD1. J was trimmed by 9 bases and V by 1 base; bases with no gene match: 14. The CDR3 spans 17 residues. The germline V gene encodes CDR1 SGHRS and CDR2 YFSETQ. The chain's CDR3 is CASSLRRPGQGVGEQFF. The CDR3 bases are TGCGCCAGCAGCTTGCGGAGGCCGGGACAGGGAGTTGGTGAGCAGTTCTTC.

The J gene is TRBJ2-2, the V gene TRBV11-2; TRBD2 matches at 14 bases. The CDR3 has 20 residues. The junction had 9 bases not matched to a gene; V was cut back by 0 bases and J by 3 bases. The V gene's germline CDR1 is SGHAT and CDR2 FQNNGV. The CDR3 here is CASSLDGIGLAGGDTGELFF. DNA of the CDR3: TGTGCCAGCAGCTTAGATGGGATAGGACTAGCGGGGGGCGACACCGGGGAGCTGTTTTTT.

In its sample, this clone was seen many times. This chain uses TRBV21-1 with TRBJ2-7; the listed D gene, TRBD1, was not tested against the DNA. TRBV21-1 is a pseudogene segment. This CDR3 comprises 16 residues. CDR3 sequence: CASSKEGQAPHYEQYF. The CDR3 region has the DNA TGTGCCAGCAGCAAAGAGGGACAGGCTCCTCACTACGAGCAGTACTTC.

The J gene is TRBJ2-7, the V gene TRBV7-9; possible D gene TRBD2, 6 bases. The V and J ends lost 3 bases and 8 bases respectively, with 8 bases between them. This CDR3 spans 11 amino acids. Germline V CDR1 and CDR2: SEHNR, FQNEAQ (reference sequence). In DNA, the CDR3 is TGTGCCAGCAGCTTGGAGGGAAAGCAGTACTTC. Amino acid sequence: CASSLEGKQYF. Filled out from reference TRBV7-9 and TRBJ2-7, the complete variable domain reads DTGVSQNPRHKITKRGQNVTFRCDPISEHNRLYWYRQTLGQGPEFLTYFQNEAQLEKSRLLSDRFSAERPKGSFSTLEIQRTEQGDSAMYLCASSLEGKQYFGPGTRLTVT.

V gene TRBV2 combines with J gene TRBJ2-1; 14 bases are shared with TRBD2. The CDR3 is 15 amino acids. Germline trimming cut 4 bases from V and 12 bases from J; bases unmatched to any gene: 8. The germline V gene has CDR1 SNHLY and CDR2 FYNNEI. This chain's CDR3 is CASSGLAGGPIGQFF. CDR3 nucleotides: TGTGCCAGCAGTGGACTAGCGGGGGGGCCAATAGGGCAGTTCTTC.

The chain recombines TRBV10-3 with TRBJ2-7; TRBD1 agrees at 7 bases. The CDR3 runs 14 residues. V was clipped by 5 bases and J by 2 bases; unmatched bases: 6. Germline CDR1 ENHRY, CDR2 SYGVKD. CDR3 bases: TGTGCCATCAGTTCCGGGACAGCCACCTACGAGCAGTACTTC. Amino acids: CAISSGTATYEQYF.

The chain uses TRBV9 and TRBJ1-1; 7 bases match TRBD1. J was trimmed by 3 bases and V by 4 bases; bases with no gene match: 9. Germline CDR1 SGDLS, CDR2 YYNGEE. The CDR3 extends over 15 amino acids. The CDR3 nucleotides are TGTGCCAGCAGCTCACTCTTAGGACAGGACACTGAAGCTTTCTTT. Protein sequence: CASSSLLGQDTEAFF.

This clone was recorded once. The J gene is TRBJ2-2, the V gene TRBV7-9; D possibly corresponds to TRBD2 (6 bases). The germline V gene encodes CDR1 SEHNR and CDR2 FQNEAQ (reference sequence). Trimming took 5 bases from V and 6 from J, leaving 10 bases between them. The CDR3 is 13 amino acids. The CDR3 bases are TGTGCCAGCAGCCTGGGGGGATCCGGGGAGCTGTTTTTT. It translates to CASSLGGSGELFF.

This sequence joins TRBV28 and TRBJ2-1; 7 nucleotides agree with TRBD1. The germline CDR1 and CDR2 sequences are MDHEN and SYDVKM. The CDR3 has 17 residues. V lost 3 bases, J lost 7 bases, and 15 bases stayed unmatched. The DNA of the CDR3 is TGTGCCAGCAGTTTTCCTCGACAGGGCGGTTTTGGGAATGAGCAGTTCTTC. Translated: CASSFPRQGGFGNEQFF.

V gene TRBV4-3 combines with J gene TRBJ1-2; the D gene is possibly TRBD1 (6 bases). The V gene lost 1 base and the J gene lost 6 bases, with 15 bases spanning the gap. CDR1 and CDR2 (germline): LGHNA, YSLEER. This CDR3 has 15 amino acids. CDR3 DNA: TGCGCCAGCAGCCAAGTAATGGCAGGGGTGAATGGCTACACCTTC. Amino acids: CASSQVMAGVNGYTF.

The genes are TRBV2 and TRBJ2-1; D unclear. The length of the CDR3 is 12 residues. CDR1 SNHLY and CDR2 FYNNEI come from the germline V gene. Trimming left V 2 bases short and J 4 bases short, with 3 bases between. CDR3 amino acids: CASSEPYNEQFF. CDR3 bases: TGTGCCAGCAGTGAACCGTACAATGAGCAGTTCTTC.

The V gene is TRBV7-3, the J gene TRBJ2-3; 7 nucleotides line up with TRBD1. The CDR3 loop spans 17 amino acids. After removal of 2 bases from V and 0 bases from J, the junction contained 8 bases not matched to a gene. Germline values: CDR1 SGHTA, CDR2 FQGTGA. CDR3 residues: CASSLSRDRASTDTQYF. CDR3 in DNA: TGTGCCAGCAGCTTATCACGGGACAGAGCTAGCACAGATACGCAGTATTTT.

This chain links TRBV28 with TRBJ1-1; the match to TRBD1 covers 11 bases. The CDR3 sequence is 13 residues long. V lost 4 bases and J lost 10; bases outside the gene matches: 5. Per germline, CDR1 MDHEN and CDR2 SYDVKM. The CDR3 loop is CASSSLGQGAAFF. In DNA form, the CDR3 reads TGTGCCAGCAGTTCCCTCGGACAGGGGGCAGCTTTCTTT.

This clone was seen just once. The V call is TRBV19, the J call TRBJ2-1; D is possibly TRBD1 (6 bases). The CDR3 is 17 residues long. V was shortened by 1 base and J by 5 bases, with 18 bases between the two germline ends. Germline CDR1 reads LNHDA; CDR2 reads SQIVND (reference sequence). The CDR3 loop reads CASSIVGPGHYDNEQFF. The CDR3 bases are TGTGCCAGTAGTATAGTTGGCCCGGGACATTACGACAATGAGCAGTTCTTC.

The count of this clone is one. The chain has TRBV27 and TRBJ1-1, with TRBD1 as a possible D gene (6 bases). CDR1 and CDR2 (germline): MNHEY, SMNVEV (reference sequence). This CDR3 region has 13 residues. The V end was cut by 2 bases, the J end by 5 bases, with 9 bases between. The CDR3 bases are TGTGCCAGCAGTTTACCAGGGGTAACTGAAGCTTTCTTT. It translates to CASSLPGVTEAFF.

This clone was found a few times. V is TRBV4-2 and J is TRBJ2-7, with 10 nucleotides matching TRBD2. From germline, CDR1 is LGHNA and CDR2 YNFKEQ. The CDR3 has 15 residues. Losses at the gene ends were 2 bases for V and 2 bases for J; bases not matched to a gene: 3. DNA for the CDR3: TGTGCCAGCAGCCAAACCGGGACTAGCGCCTACGAGCAGTACTTC. Protein: CASSQTGTSAYEQYF.

This clone was detected once. V and J are TRBV5-1 and TRBJ2-5; D is unclear. CDR1 and CDR2 (germline): SGHRS, YFSETQ. The CDR3 consists of 11 residues. Trimming removed 4 bases at V and 5 bases at J, with 6 bases between. The CDR3 protein is CASSAAETQYF. For the CDR3, the DNA is TGCGCCAGCAGCGCGGCTGAGACCCAGTACTTC.

This clone turned up a few times. The chain couples TRBV10-1 to TRBJ2-3, with D maybe TRBD1 (6 bases). The CDR3 runs to 13 residues. In germline, CDR1 is WNHNN, CDR2 SYGVQD (reference sequence). Trimming stripped 5 bases from V and 8 bases from J, with 14 bases between. The CDR3 DNA reads TGCGCCAGCAGTATGGCAGGGGTCGGTACGCAGTATTTT. It yields the protein CASSMAGVGTQYF.